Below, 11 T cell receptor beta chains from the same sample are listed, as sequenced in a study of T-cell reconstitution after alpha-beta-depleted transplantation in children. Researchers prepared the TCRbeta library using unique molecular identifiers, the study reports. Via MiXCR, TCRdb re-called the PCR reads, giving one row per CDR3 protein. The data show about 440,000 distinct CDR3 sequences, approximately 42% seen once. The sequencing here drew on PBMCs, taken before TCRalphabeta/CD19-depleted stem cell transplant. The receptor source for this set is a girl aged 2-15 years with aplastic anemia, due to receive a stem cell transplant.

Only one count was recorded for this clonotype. CDR3 region: CASSQEAGNQETQYF. The CDR3 region has the DNA TGTGCCAGCAGCCAAGAGGCCGGGAACCAAGAGACCCAGTACTTC. The gene calls are TRBV4-2 and TRBJ2-5; TRBD2 is a possible D gene (5 bases). The CDR3 spans 15 residues. Germline lookup yields CDR1 LGHNA and CDR2 YNFKEQ. The germline V and J ends were trimmed by 0 bases and 0 bases, with 8 bases remaining between them.

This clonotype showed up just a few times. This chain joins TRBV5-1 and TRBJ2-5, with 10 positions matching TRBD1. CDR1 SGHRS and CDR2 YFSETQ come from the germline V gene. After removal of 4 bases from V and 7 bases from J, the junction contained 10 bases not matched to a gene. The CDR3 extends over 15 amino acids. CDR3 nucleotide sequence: TGCGCCAGCAGCAAGGGGACAGGGGAGGTCGGGACCCAGTACTTC. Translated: CASSKGTGEVGTQYF.

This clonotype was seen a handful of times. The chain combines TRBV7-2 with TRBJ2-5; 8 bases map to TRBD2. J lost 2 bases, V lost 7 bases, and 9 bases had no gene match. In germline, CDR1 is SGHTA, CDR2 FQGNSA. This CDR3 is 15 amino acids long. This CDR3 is CASTFPPSGQETQYF. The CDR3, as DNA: TGTGCCAGCACCTTCCCCCCTAGCGGGCAAGAGACCCAGTACTTC.

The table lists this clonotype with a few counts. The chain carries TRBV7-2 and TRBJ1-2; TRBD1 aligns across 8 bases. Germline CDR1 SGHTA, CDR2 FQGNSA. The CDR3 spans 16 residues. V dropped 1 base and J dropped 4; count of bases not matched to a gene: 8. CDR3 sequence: CASSLDWTGQGYGYTF. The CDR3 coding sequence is TGTGCCAGCAGCTTAGACTGGACAGGGCAAGGCTATGGCTACACCTTC.

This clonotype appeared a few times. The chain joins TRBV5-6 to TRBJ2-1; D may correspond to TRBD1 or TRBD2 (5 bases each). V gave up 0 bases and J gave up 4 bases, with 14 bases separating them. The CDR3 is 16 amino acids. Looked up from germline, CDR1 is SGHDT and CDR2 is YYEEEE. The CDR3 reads CASSLDWGRTYNEQFF. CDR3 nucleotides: TGTGCCAGCAGCTTGGACTGGGGGAGAACGTACAATGAGCAGTTCTTC. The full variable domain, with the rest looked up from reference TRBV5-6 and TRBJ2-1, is DAGVTQSPTHLIKTRGQQVTLRCSPKSGHDTVSWYQQALGQGPQFIFQYYEEEERQRGNFPDRFSGHQFPNYSSELNVNALLLGDSALYLCASSLDWGRTYNEQFFGPGTRLTVL.

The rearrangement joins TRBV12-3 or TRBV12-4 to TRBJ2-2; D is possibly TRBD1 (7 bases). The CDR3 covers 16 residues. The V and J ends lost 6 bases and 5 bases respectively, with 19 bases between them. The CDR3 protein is CASSPGGLARTGELFF. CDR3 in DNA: TGTGCCAGCAGCCCAGGGGGACTGGCCCGTACCGGGGAGCTGTTTTTT.

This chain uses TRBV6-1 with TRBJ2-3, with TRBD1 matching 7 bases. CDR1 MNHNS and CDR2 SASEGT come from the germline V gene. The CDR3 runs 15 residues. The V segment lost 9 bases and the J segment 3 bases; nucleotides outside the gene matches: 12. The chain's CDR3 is CASSIRDRETDTQYF. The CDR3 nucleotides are TGTGCCAGTTCTATCCGTGACAGGGAAACAGATACGCAGTATTTT.

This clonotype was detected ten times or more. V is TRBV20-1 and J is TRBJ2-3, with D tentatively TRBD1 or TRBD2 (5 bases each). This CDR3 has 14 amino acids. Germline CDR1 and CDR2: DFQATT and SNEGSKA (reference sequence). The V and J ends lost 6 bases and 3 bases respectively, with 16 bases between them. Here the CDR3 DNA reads TGCAGTGCCCGGGGCGTAGGGTATACAGATACGCAGTATTTT. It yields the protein CSARGVGYTDTQYF.

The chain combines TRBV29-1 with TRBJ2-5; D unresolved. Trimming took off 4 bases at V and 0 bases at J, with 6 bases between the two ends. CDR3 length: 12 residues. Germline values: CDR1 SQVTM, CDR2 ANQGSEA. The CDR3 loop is CSVGRYQETQYF. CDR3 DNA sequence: TGCAGCGTTGGCAGGTACCAAGAGACCCAGTACTTC.

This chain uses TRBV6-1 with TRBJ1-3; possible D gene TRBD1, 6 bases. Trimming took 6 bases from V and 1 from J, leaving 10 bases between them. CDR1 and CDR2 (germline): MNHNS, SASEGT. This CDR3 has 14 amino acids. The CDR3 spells CASRPDRSGNTIYF. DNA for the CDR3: TGTGCCAGCAGGCCCGACAGGTCTGGAAACACCATATATTTT.

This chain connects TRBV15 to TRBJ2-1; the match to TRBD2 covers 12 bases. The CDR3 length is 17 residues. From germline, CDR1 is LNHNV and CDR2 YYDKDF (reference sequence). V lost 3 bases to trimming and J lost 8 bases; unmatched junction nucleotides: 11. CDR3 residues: CATSRDQTSGSGDEQFF. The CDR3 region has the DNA TGTGCCACCAGCAGGGATCAGACTAGCGGGAGTGGGGATGAGCAGTTCTTC.